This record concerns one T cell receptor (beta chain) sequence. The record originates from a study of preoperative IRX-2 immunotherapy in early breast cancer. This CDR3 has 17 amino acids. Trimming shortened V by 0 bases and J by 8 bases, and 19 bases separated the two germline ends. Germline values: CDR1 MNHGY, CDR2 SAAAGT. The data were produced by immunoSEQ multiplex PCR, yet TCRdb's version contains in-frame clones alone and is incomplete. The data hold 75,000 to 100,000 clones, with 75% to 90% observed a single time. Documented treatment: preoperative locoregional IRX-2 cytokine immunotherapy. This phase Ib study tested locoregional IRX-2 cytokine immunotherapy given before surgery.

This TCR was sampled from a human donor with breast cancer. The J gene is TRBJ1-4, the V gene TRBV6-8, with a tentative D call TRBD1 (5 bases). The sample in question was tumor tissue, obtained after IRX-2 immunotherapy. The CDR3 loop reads CASSYSIPRAGGEKLFF. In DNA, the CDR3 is TGTGCCAGCAGTTACTCGATCCCCAGGGCCGGCGGGGAAAAACTGTTTTTT.